This record covers a single T cell receptor (beta chain). These data come from a study of blood T cell repertoires in COVID-19. Study-level background: Both acute and convalescent COVID-19 samples were obtained from the United States, Italy and Spain. T cells, B-cell-depleted T cells, or PBMCs supplied cDNA or gDNA.

Authors' analysis steps: Estimation of nucleated cell counts was performed using reference gene primer amplification. Sequencing used immunoSEQ multiplex PCR; TCRdb keeps in-frame clones, though not all of them. Clonal size and the V and J genes are those of that table, whereas D and trimming came from the DNA. Of around 100,000 clones listed, approximately 89% are singletons. The CDR3 extends over 13 amino acids. Germline V lookup: CDR1 KGHSH, CDR2 LQKENI. Germline trimming cut 3 bases from V and 6 bases from J; bases unmatched to any gene: 4. This TCR derives from an older man with acute or convalescent COVID-19. V gene TRBV18 combines with J gene TRBJ2-7, with 8 bases aligning to TRBD1. Specimen: peripheral blood. CDR3 sequence: CASSPGRGREQYF. CDR3 sequence (DNA): TGTGCCAGCTCACCGGGCAGGGGGCGCGAGCAGTACTTC.